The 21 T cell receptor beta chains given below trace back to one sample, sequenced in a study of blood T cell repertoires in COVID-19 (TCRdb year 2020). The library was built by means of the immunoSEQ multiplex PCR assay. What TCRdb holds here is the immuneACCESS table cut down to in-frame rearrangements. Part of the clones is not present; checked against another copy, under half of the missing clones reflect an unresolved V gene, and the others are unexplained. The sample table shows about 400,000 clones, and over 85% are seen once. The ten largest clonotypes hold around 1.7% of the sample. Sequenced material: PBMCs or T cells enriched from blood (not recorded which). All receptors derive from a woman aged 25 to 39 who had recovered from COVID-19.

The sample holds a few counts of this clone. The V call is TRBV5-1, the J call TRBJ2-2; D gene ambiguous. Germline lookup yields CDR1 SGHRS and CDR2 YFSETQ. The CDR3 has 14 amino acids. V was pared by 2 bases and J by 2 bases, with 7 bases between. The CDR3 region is CASSFELNTGELFF. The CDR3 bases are TGCGCCAGCAGCTTCGAACTAAACACCGGGGAGCTGTTTTTT.

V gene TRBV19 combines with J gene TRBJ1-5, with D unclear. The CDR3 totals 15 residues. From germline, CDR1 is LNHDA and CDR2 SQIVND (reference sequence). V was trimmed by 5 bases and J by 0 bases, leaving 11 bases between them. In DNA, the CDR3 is TGTGCCAGTAGTGTCCAGATTGATAGCAATCAGCCCCAGCATTTT. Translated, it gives CASSVQIDSNQPQHF.

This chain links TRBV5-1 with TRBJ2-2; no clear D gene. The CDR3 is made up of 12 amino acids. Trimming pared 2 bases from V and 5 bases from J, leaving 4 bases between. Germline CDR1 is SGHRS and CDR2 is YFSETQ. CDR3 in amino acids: CASSFQTGELFF. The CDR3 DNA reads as TGCGCCAGCAGCTTCCAAACCGGGGAGCTGTTTTTT.

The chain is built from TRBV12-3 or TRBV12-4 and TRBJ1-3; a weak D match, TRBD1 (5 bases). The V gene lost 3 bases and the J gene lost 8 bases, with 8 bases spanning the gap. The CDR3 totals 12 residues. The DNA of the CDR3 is TGTGCCAGCAGTTTCGGAGGGGACACCATATATTTT. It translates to CASSFGGDTIYF.

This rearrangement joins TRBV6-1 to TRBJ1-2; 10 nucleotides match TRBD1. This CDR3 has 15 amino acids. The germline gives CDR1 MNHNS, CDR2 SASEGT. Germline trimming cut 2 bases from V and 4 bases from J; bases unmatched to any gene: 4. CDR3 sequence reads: CASSETGQGVYGYTF. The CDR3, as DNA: TGTGCCAGCAGTGAAACCGGACAGGGGGTCTATGGCTACACCTTC.

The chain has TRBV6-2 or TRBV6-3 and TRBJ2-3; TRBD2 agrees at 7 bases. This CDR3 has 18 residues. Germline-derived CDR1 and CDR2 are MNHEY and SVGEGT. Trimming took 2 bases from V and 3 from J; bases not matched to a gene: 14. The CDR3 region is CASSYHPFRGRGTDTQYF. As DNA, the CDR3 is TGTGCCAGCAGTTACCATCCCTTCCGCGGGAGAGGAACAGATACGCAGTATTTT.

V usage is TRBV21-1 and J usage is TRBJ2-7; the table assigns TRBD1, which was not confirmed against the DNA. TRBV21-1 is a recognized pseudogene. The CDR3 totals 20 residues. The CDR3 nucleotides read TGTGCCAGCAGCAAAAATCACCCCAGACAGATACCTCGCATTCTCTACGAGCAGTACTTC. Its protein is CASSKNHPRQIPRILYEQYF.

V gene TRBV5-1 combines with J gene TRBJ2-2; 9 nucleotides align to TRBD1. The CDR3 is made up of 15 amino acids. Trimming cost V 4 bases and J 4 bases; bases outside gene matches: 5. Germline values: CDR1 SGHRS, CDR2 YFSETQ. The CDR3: CASSLGTGTTGELFF. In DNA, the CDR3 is TGCGCCAGCAGCCTTGGGACAGGGACCACCGGGGAGCTGTTTTTT. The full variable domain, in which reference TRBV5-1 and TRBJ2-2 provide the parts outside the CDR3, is KAGVTQTPRYLIKTRGQQVTLSCSPISGHRSVSWYQQTPGQGLQFLFEYFSETQRNKGNFPGRFSGRQFSNSRSEMNVSTLELGDSALYLCASSLGTGTTGELFFGEGSRLTVL.

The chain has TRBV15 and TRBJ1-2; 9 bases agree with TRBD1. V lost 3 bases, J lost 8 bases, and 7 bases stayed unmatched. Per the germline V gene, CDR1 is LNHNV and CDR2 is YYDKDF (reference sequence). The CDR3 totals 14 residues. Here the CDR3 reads CATSSGDREFGYTF. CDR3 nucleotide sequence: TGTGCCACCAGCAGTGGGGACAGGGAGTTCGGCTACACCTTC.

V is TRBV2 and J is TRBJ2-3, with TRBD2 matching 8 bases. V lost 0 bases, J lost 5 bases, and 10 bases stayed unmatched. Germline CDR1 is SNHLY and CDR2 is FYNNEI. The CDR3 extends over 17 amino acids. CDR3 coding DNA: TGTGCCAGCAGTGAAGCGCTAGGCGGGGGGCGGGGAGATACGCAGTATTTT. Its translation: CASSEALGGGRGDTQYF.

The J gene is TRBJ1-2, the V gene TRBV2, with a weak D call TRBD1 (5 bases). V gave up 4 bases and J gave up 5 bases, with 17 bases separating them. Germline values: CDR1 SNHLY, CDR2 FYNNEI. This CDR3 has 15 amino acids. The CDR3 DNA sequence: TGTGCCAGCAGTGTAGGGGCAACAGCGAATTATGGCTACACCTTC. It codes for CASSVGATANYGYTF. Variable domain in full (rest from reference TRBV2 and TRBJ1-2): EPEVTQTPSHQVTQMGQEVILRCVPISNHLYFYWYRQILGQKVEFLVSFYNNEISEKSEIFDDQFSVERPDGSNFTLKIRSTKLEDSAMYFCASSVGATANYGYTFGSGTRLTVV.

The CDR3 is CASSYGRGGVETQYF. The CDR3 DNA reads as TGTGCCAGCAGTTATGGCCGGGGGGGAGTGGAGACCCAGTACTTC. The rearrangement uses TRBV28 and TRBJ2-5; 8 bases fit TRBD2. Germline lookup yields CDR1 MDHEN and CDR2 SYDVKM. The CDR3 extends over 15 amino acids. V lost 4 bases and J lost 5; bases outside the gene matches: 9.

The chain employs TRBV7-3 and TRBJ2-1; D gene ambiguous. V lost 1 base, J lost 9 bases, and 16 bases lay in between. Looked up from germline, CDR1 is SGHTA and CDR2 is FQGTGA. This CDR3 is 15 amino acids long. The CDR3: CASSLIPLGVVEQFF. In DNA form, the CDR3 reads TGTGCCAGCAGCTTAATTCCCCTAGGAGTAGTTGAGCAGTTCTTC.

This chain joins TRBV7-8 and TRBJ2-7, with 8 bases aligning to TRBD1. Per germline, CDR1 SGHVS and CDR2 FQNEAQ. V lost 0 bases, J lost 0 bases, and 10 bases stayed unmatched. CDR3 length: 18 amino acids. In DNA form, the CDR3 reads TGTGCCAGCAGCTTAGCTGGGGCAGGGGGCGAGGGCTCCTACGAGCAGTACTTC. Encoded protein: CASSLAGAGGEGSYEQYF.

This CDR3 reads CASSFTDREAFF. The CDR3 DNA is TGTGCCAGCAGCTTCACGGACAGGGAAGCTTTCTTT. The rearrangement joins TRBV11-2 to TRBJ1-1; TRBD1 matches 7 bases. Germline CDR1 reads SGHAT; CDR2 reads FQNNGV. The trim removed 3 bases at V and 8 bases at J, leaving 3 bases unmatched. The CDR3 length is 12 residues.

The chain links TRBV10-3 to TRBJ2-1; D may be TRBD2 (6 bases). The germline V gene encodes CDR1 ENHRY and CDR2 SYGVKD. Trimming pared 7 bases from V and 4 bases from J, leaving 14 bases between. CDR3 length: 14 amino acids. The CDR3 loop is CAITSAGPYNEQFF. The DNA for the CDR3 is TGTGCCATCACTTCTGCGGGACCGTACAATGAGCAGTTCTTC.

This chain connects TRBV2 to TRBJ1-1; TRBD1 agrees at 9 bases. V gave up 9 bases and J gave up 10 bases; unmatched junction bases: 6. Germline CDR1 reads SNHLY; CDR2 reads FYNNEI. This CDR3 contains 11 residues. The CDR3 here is CASTGGVRAFF. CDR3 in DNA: TGTGCCAGTACAGGGGGCGTACGAGCTTTCTTT.

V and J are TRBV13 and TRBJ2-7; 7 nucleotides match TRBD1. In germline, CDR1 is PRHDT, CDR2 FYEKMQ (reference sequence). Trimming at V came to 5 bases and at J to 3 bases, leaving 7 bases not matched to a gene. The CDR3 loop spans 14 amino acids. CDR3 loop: CASSPRDSLYEQYF. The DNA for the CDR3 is TGTGCCAGCAGCCCCAGGGACAGCCTCTACGAGCAGTACTTC.

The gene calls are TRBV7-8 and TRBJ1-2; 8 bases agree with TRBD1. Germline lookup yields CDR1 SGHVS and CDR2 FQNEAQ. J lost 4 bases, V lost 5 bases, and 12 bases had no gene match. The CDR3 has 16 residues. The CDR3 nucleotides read TGTGCCAGCAGCCCCCAAGGACAGGGAACTAGCTATGGCTACACCTTC. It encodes CASSPQGQGTSYGYTF.

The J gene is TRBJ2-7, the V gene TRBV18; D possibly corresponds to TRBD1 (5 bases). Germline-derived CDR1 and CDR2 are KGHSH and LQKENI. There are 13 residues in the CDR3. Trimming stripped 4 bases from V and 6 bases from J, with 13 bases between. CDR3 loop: CASSQGADGEQYF. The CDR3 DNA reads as TGTGCCAGCTCACAAGGGGCCGACGGCGAGCAGTACTTC.

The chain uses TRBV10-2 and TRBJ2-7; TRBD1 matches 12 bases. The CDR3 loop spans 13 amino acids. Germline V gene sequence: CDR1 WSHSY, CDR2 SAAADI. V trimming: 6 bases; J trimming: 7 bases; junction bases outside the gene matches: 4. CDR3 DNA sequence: TGCGCCAGCAGGGGACAGGGGGCGGGGGAGCAGTACTTC. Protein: CASRGQGAGEQYF.